This TCR beta chain comes out of a study of cytomegalovirus exposure and HLA in healthy donors. Study context: In a later analysis, it was reported that the approximately 120 validation repertoires had been produced on the same platform as the 550 to 850 repertoires belonging to the first cohort.

The CDR3 loop spans 14 amino acids. Trimming shortened V by 2 bases and J by 6 bases, and 13 bases separated the two germline ends. Germline V gives CDR1 ENHRY, CDR2 SYGVKD. Profiled with immunoSEQ multiplex PCR; TCRdb holds only in-frame clones, not every one. In the table there are more than 140,000 clones, 70% to 90% of which are singletons. A word on this clone: As yet, its antigen is unknown.

General study findings and limits: Reports described diagnosis of cytomegalovirus status by the classifier as highly specific and sensitive.

The sequenced sample was PBMCs. The rearrangement joins TRBV10-3 to TRBJ1-2, with D hard to call. The receptor was isolated from a woman between 18 and 30 years old in good health and CMV-seropositive. This CDR3 is CAISESRVRDGYTF. The CDR3 DNA is TGTGCCATCAGTGAGAGCCGGGTCAGAGATGGCTACACCTTC.